Listed below are T cell receptor beta chains from one sample, sequenced in a study of blood T cell repertoires in COVID-19. The method was immunoSEQ multiplex PCR; TCRdb's version includes in-frame clones alone and lacks a portion of them. The sample lists 230,000 or so clones, 84% occurring once. Specimen: peripheral blood. All receptors come from a man aged 25 to 45 with active or convalescent COVID-19. CDR3s include the opening cysteine and the closing phenylalanine or tryptophan. The order of the fields is V gene, clone size, D gene, J gene, CDR3 DNA, CDR3 protein. D genes are given only for firm matches. The listing skips clone size in some rows; elsewhere it reads once, few, many or a size class.

>TRBV30|.|.|TRBJ2-1
TGTGCCTGGAGTCGCCAAACGGGGGAGAAGTTCTTC
CAWSRQTGEKFF
>TRBV27|.|TRBD2|TRBJ2-7
TGTGCCAGCACCCCCGGCGGGGGAAGGTACGAGCAGTACTTC
CASTPGGGRYEQYF
>TRBV5-4|.|TRBD1|TRBJ1-4
TGTGCCAGCAGCTTGGGGACAGGGACTAATGAAAAACTGTTTTTT
CASSLGTGTNEKLFF
>TRBV16|.|.|TRBJ2-1
TGTGCCAGCAGCCCCCGCAGCGGAAAGCAGTTCTTC
CASSPRSGKQFF
>TRBV7-3|.|.|TRBJ2-3
TGTGCCAGCAGTGTCGGGTCCATGACAGATACGCAGTATTTT
CASSVGSMTDTQYF
>TRBV30|once|.|TRBJ2-3
TGTGCCTGGAGCCAGGGGACCACCGATACGCAGTATTTT
CAWSQGTTDTQYF
>TRBV6-5|.|.|TRBJ1-1
TGTGCCAGCAGTTACTCTGGAGGAAGGACTGAAGCTTTCTTT
CASSYSGGRTEAFF
>TRBV28|.|TRBD2|TRBJ2-1
TGTGCCAGCACCTCCCGGACTAGCGGGAGCCTCTTC
CASTSRTSGSLF
>TRBV4-1|.|TRBD2|TRBJ2-5
TGCGCCAGCAGCCATGGCCTAGCGGAAGAGACCCAGTACTTC
CASSHGLAEETQYF
>TRBV5-4|once|TRBD1|TRBJ1-5
TGTGCCAGCATCTTTCCGGGACAGGGCAATCAGCCCCAGCATTTT
CASIFPGQGNQPQHF
>TRBV4-3|once|.|TRBJ2-1
TGCGCCAGCAGCCGGGACCAGGGGGGAAACAATGAGCAGTTCTTC
CASSRDQGGNNEQFF
>TRBV28|.|.|TRBJ1-1
TGTGCCAGCAGAGATTACAGGGAAGCTTTCTTT
CASRDYREAFF
>TRBV9|.|TRBD1|TRBJ2-1
TGTGCCAGCAGCGTAGCAGGGGGCAATGAGCAGTTCTTC
CASSVAGGNEQFF
>TRBV15|.|.|TRBJ1-2
TGTGCCACCAGCAGAGACAGGGCCAACTATGGCTACACCTTC
CATSRDRANYGYTF
>TRBV7-2|.|TRBD1|TRBJ2-1
TGTGCCAGCAGCTTAGTATCAGGGGGCCATGAGCAGTTCTTC
CASSLVSGGHEQFF
>TRBV28|.|.|TRBJ1-1
TGTGCCAGCAGTTCCTCGGGGATCCCTGAAGCTTTCTTT
CASSSSGIPEAFF
>TRBV15|.|.|TRBJ2-7
TGTGCCACCAGCGCAGGGGAAACCTACGAGCAGTACTTC
CATSAGETYEQYF
>TRBV20-1|.|.|TRBJ2-2
TGCAGTGCTAGTGTAGGGGGTAGTCCGCAAGCCGGGGAGCTGTTTTTT
CSASVGGSPQAGELFF
>TRBV7-3|.|TRBD2|TRBJ2-3
TGTGCCAGTCACAGCGGGAGGGCCTCAGATACGCAGTATTTT
CASHSGRASDTQYF
>TRBV24-1|.|TRBD2|TRBJ2-2
TGTGCCACCAGTGATATAACCGGGACTAGTAACACCGGGGAGCTGTTTTTT
CATSDITGTSNTGELFF
>TRBV2|.|.|TRBJ2-5
TGTGCCAGCACCATGGGCGAGACCCAGTACTTC
CASTMGETQYF
>TRBV5-4|.|TRBD2|TRBJ2-7
TGTGCCAGCAGCTCCGGGACTAGCGGGAGAAGGTACGAGCAGTACTTC
CASSSGTSGRRYEQYF
>TRBV5-1|.|TRBD2|TRBJ2-5
TGCGCCAGCAGCTTCGGGGAGACTAGCGGGGGGGCTGAGACCCAGTACTTC
CASSFGETSGGAETQYF
>TRBV4-1|.|TRBD1|TRBJ1-1
TGCGCCAGCAGCCAATTACCAGGGGGCACTGAAGCTTTCTTT
CASSQLPGGTEAFF
>TRBV5-8|.|.|TRBJ2-3
TGTGCCAGCAGGAGAGTAGGAGCCCTAACAGATACGCAGTATTTT
CASRRVGALTDTQYF
>TRBV5-6|once|.|TRBJ2-2
TGTGCCAGCAGCCCGAAATACAGGGCCGGGGAGCTGTTTTTT
CASSPKYRAGELFF
>TRBV9|.|TRBD2|TRBJ2-5
TGTGCCAGCAGCGTAGGGCTGGGACTAGCTGTGGAGACCCAGTACTTC
CASSVGLGLAVETQYF
>TRBV5-4|.|.|TRBJ2-1
TGTGCCAGCAGCTTGGCTGGGAGTGGTGAGCAGTTCTTC
CASSLAGSGEQFF
>TRBV6-5|.|TRBD2|TRBJ2-1
TGTGCCAGCGGTAAACTAGCGGGGCAGTACAATGAGCAGTTCTTC
CASGKLAGQYNEQFF
>TRBV25-1|.|.|TRBJ2-4
TGTGCCAGCAGGATGAGAGCGGAGGCTATTCAGTACTTC
CASRMRAEAIQYF
>TRBV19|once|.|TRBJ2-1
TGTGCCAGTAGTAAGAACCGACAAGTTCGGAACTCCTACAATGAGCAGTTCTTC
CASSKNRQVRNSYNEQFF
>TRBV27|.|TRBD1|TRBJ1-1
TGTGCCAGCAGACTGGACAGGGTCGGGACTGAAGCTTTCTTT
CASRLDRVGTEAFF
>TRBV14|.|.|TRBJ1-6
TGTGCCAGCAGCCAAGTGGTAGCGGGGAATTCACCCCTCCACTTT
CASSQVVAGNSPLHF
>TRBV6-2/TRBV6-3|.|.|TRBJ2-6
TGTGCCAGCAGTTATGGCGGGGCTGGGGCCAACGTCCTGACTTTC
CASSYGGAGANVLTF
>TRBV6-5|.|TRBD1|TRBJ2-7
TGTGCCAGCAACAACAGGGGAAGCTACGAGCAGTACTTC
CASNNRGSYEQYF
>TRBV7-2|.|TRBD2|TRBJ2-7
TGTGCCAGCAGCCCCGGACTAGCGGGCTCCTACGAGCAGTACTTC
CASSPGLAGSYEQYF
>TRBV6-2/TRBV6-3|.|.|TRBJ2-7
TGTGCCAGCAGTTATCTTCCGGGAAAGGGCTACGAGCAGTACTTC
CASSYLPGKGYEQYF
>TRBV28|.|.|TRBJ1-2
TGTGCCAGCCGGGAGGGGCGCGGTGGCTACACCTTC
CASREGRGGYTF
>TRBV5-1|.|TRBD1|TRBJ2-7
TGCGCCAGCAGCCTTACAGGGGGAGCTACCTACGAGCAGTACTTC
CASSLTGGATYEQYF
>TRBV5-1|.|.|TRBJ2-7
TGCGCCAGCAGCCCACAGAGTTCTAACTACGAGCAGTACTTC
CASSPQSSNYEQYF
>TRBV3-1/TRBV3-2|.|TRBD1|TRBJ1-1
TGTGCCAGCAGCCAACTGACAGGGGGCACTGAAGCTTTCTTT
CASSQLTGGTEAFF
>TRBV7-2|.|TRBD1|TRBJ1-2
TGTGCCAGCAGCTTAGTTGGGGACAGGCGTGGCTACACCTTC
CASSLVGDRRGYTF
>TRBV28|.|.|TRBJ1-6
TGTGCCAGCAGTCCGTCGACTAGGAGTTCACCCCTCCACTTT
CASSPSTRSSPLHF
>TRBV4-1|.|.|TRBJ1-4
TGCGCCAGCAGCCAGGGCCAGGGTCCTAATGAAAAACTGTTTTTT
CASSQGQGPNEKLFF
>TRBV27|.|TRBD2|TRBJ2-3
TGTGCCAGCAGTTTAGAGCTAGCGGGAGGCATGGGGGCGCAGTATTTT
CASSLELAGGMGAQYF
>TRBV28|.|TRBD2|TRBJ2-5
TGTGCCAGCAGTCCACGGACTAGCCGGCCCCAAGAGACCCAGTACTTC
CASSPRTSRPQETQYF
>TRBV11-2|.|TRBD1|TRBJ2-7
TGTGCCAGCAGCTTGAATCCACAGGGGGTCCACGAGCAGTACTTC
CASSLNPQGVHEQYF
>TRBV11-2|.|.|TRBJ2-5
TGTGCCAGCAGCTTTAACCGGGGCCAAGAGACCCAGTACTTC
CASSFNRGQETQYF
>TRBV11-3|.|.|TRBJ1-1
TGTGCCAGCAGCTTAGAGGGGCACTCTGAAGCTTTCTTT
CASSLEGHSEAFF
>TRBV4-1|.|.|TRBJ2-2
TGCGCCAGCAGCCAAGGATACCAGGGCTACGGGGAGCTGTTTTTT
CASSQGYQGYGELFF
>TRBV7-9|.|TRBD1|TRBJ2-5
TGTGCCAGCAGCTTAGCCGTGGACAGGGGTTTCATCGAGACCCAGTACTTC
CASSLAVDRGFIETQYF
>TRBV5-6|many|TRBD1|TRBJ1-1
TGTGCCAGCAGCTTTCTGGACAGGGGTGGGGGCACTGAAGCTTTCTTT
CASSFLDRGGGTEAFF